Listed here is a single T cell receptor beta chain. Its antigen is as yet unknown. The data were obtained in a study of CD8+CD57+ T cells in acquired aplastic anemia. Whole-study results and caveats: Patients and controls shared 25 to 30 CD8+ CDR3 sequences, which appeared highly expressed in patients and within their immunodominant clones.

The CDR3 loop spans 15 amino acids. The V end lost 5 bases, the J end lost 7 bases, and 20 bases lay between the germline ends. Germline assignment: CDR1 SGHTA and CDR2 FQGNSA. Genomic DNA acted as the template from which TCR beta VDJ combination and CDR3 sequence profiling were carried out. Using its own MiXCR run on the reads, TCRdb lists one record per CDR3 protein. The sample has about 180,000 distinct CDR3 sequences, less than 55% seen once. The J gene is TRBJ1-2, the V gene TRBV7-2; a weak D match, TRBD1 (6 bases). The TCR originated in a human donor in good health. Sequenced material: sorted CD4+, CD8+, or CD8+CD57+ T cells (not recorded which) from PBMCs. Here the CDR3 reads CASSPPGAGTSGYTF. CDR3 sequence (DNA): TGTGCCAGCAGCCCCCCGGGGGCAGGGACAAGTGGCTACACCTTC.